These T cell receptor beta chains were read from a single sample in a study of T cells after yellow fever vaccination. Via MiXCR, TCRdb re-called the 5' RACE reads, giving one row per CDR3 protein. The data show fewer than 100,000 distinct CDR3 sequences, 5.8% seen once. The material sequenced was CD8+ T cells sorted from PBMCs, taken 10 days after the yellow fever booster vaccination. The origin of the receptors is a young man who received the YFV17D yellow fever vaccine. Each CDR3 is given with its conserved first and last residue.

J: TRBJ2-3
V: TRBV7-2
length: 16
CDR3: CASSLAPGRVTDTQYF

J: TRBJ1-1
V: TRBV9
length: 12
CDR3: CASSGQGDEAFF

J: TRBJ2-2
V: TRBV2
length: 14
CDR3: CASSEGKNTGELFF

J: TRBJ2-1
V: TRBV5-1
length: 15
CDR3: CASSFGGSSYNEQFF

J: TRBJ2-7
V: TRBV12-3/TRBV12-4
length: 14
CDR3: CASTAGTPSYEQYF

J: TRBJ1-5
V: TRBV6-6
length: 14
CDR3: CASRPPGTAQPQHF

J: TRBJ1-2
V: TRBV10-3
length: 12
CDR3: CAISESDYGYTF

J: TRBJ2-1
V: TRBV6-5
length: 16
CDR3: CASSYSIYGVAGEQFF

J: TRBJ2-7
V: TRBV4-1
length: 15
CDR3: CASSQPGQRADEQYF

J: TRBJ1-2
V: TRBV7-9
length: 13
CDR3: CASSTIPGGGYTF

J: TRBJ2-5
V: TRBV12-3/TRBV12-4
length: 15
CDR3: CASSLGWTGGETQYF

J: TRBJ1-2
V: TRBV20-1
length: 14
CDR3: CSAFTRQPLYGYTF

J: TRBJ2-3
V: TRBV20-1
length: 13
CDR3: CSAEQGATDTQYF

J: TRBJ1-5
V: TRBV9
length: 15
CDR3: CASSVGAGGDQPQHF

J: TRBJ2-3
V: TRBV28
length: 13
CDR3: CASSQFPRDTQYF

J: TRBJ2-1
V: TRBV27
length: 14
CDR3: CASSLATGFNEQFF

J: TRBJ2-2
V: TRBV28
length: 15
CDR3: CASSLRLGGAGELFF

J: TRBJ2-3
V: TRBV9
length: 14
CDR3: CASSVGGSTDTQYF

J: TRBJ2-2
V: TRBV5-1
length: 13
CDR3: CASSLRGAGELFF

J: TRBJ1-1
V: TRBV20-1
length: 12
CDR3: CSATTGETEAFF

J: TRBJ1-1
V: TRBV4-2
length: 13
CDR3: CASSQGQNTEAFF

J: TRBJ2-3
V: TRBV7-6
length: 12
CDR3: CASSLMVDTQYF

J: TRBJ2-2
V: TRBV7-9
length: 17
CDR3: CASSLGDPAPYTGELFF

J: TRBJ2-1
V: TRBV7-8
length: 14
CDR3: CASSTRRPINEQFF

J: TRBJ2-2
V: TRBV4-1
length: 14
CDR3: CASAYRENTGELFF

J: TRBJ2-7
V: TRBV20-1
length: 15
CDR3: CSARERGGSSYEQYF

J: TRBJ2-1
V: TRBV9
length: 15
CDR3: CASSVGDRLYNEQFF

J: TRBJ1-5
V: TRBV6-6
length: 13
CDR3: CASRPRGNQPQHF

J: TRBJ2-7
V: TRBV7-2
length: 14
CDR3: CASSYGSYSYEQYF

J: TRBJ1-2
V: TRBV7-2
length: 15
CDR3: CASSTLTGAGDGYTF

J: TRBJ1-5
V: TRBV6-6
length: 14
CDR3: CASSTGPINQPQHF

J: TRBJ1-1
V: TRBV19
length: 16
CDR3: CASSSPPPGPPTEAFF

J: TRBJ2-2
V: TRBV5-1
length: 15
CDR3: CASSFETGLAGELFF

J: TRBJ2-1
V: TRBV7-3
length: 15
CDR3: CASSSLAGSYNEQFF

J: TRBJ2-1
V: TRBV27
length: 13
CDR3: CASRPGTYNEQFF

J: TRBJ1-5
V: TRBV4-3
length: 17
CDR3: CASSQVVPGASNQPQHF

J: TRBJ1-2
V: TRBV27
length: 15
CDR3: CASSPRLLISGGYTF

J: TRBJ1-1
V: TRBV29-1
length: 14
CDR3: CSGQDRGMNTEAFF

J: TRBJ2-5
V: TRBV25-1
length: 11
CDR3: CASGGQGPQNF

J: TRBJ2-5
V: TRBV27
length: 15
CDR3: CASSLSSFVDETQYF